This TCR beta chain was obtained from a study of spatial heterogeneity in lung cancer. Study-level background: Untreated early-stage non-small cell lung cancer patients, approximately 79 in total, were the donors. Each time, sequencing found more beta-chain sequences than alpha-chain sequences.

Regarding the study as a whole: At tumor resection, ubiquitous expanded TCRs were detected in blood more often than later.

There are many counts of this clonotype. Its antigen is currently unknown. In TCRdb, the 5' RACE reads were re-called with MiXCR into one record per CDR3 protein. The sample yields 50,000 to 60,000 distinct CDR3 sequences, under 8% seen once. The time point was: blood at routine non-recurrence follow-up after resection. Unsorted tumor, nontumor lung tissue or cryopreserved PBMC supplied the whole RNA. This CDR3 spans 11 amino acids. CDR1 and CDR2 from the germline V gene are DFQATT and SNEGSKA (reference sequence). The chain combines TRBV20-1 with TRBJ2-1; no clear D. The sequence derives from a female donor with early-stage non-small cell lung cancer. The sample consisted of PBMCs, taken at follow-up. The CDR3 coding sequence is TGCAGAGACACCCGTTACAATGAGCAGTTCTTC. Protein sequence: CRDTRYNEQFF.